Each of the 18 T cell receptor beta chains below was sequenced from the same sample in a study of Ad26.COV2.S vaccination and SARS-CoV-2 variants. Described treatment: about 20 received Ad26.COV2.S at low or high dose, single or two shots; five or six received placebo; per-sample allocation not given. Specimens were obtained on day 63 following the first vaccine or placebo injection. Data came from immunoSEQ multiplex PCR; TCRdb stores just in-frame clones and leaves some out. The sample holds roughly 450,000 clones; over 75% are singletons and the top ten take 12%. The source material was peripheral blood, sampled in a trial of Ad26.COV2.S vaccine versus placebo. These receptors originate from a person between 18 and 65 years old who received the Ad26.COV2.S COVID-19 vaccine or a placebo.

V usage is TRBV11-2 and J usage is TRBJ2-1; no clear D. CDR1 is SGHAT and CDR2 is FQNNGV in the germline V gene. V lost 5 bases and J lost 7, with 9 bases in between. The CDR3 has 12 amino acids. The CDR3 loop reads CASSPPRNEQFF. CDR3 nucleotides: TGTGCCAGCAGCCCCCCACGAAATGAGCAGTTCTTC.

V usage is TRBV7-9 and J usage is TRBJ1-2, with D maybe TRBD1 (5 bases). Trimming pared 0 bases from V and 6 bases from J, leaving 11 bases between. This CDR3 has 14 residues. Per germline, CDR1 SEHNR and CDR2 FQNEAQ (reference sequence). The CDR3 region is CASSLAGTIDGYTF. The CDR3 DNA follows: TGTGCCAGCAGCTTAGCCGGGACCATCGATGGCTACACCTTC. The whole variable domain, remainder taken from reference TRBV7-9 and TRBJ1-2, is DTGVSQNPRHKITKRGQNVTFRCDPISEHNRLYWYRQTLGQGPEFLTYFQNEAQLEKSRLLSDRFSAERPKGSFSTLEIQRTEQGDSAMYLCASSLAGTIDGYTFGSGTRLTVV.

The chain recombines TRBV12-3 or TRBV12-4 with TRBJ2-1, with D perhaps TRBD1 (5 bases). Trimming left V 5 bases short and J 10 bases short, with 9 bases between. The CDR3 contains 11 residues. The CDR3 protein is CASSRRQEQFF. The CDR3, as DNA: TGTGCCAGCAGTAGACGACAGGAGCAGTTCTTC.

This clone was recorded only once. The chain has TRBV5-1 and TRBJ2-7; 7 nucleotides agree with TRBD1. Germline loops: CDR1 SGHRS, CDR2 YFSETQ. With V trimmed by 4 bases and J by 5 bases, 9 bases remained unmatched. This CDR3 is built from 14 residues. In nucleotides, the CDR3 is TGCGCCAGCAGCCAGTTGACAGGGTTGGACGAGCAGTACTTC. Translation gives CASSQLTGLDEQYF. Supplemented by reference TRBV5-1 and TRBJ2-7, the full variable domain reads KAGVTQTPRYLIKTRGQQVTLSCSPISGHRSVSWYQQTPGQGLQFLFEYFSETQRNKGNFPGRFSGRQFSNSRSEMNVSTLELGDSALYLCASSQLTGLDEQYFGPGTRLTVT.

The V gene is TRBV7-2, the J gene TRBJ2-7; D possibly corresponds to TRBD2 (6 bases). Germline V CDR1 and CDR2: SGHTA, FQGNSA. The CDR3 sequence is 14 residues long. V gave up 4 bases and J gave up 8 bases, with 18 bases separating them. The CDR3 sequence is CASSSSPGLPKQYF. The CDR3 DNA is TGTGCCAGCAGCTCATCTCCGGGACTCCCCAAGCAGTACTTC.

The CDR3: CAWSLPGPDGSPLHF. The CDR3 DNA sequence: TGTGCCTGGAGCCTACCGGGCCCGGATGGTTCACCCCTCCACTTT. The V and J genes are TRBV30 and TRBJ1-6; no clear D gene. The CDR3 contains 15 residues. The V end lost 3 bases, the J end lost 9 bases, and 18 bases lay between the germline ends. The germline gives CDR1 GTSNPN, CDR2 SVGIG (reference sequence).

In DNA form, the CDR3 reads TGTGCCTGGAGGACCGACGGCGAGGATGGTGGAAACACCATATATTTT. It codes for CAWRTDGEDGGNTIYF. The chain carries TRBV30 and TRBJ1-3; D gene unclear. Germline V gene sequence: CDR1 GTSNPN, CDR2 SVGIG (reference sequence). V lost 3 bases to trimming and J lost 3 bases, with 18 bases between them. The CDR3 extends over 16 amino acids.

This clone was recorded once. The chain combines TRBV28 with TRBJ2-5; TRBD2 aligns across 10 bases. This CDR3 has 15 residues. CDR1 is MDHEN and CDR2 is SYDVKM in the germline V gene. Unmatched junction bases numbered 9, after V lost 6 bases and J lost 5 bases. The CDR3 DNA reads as TGTGCCAGCAGAGTAGCGGGAGGCAATCGTGAGACCCAGTACTTC. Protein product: CASRVAGGNRETQYF.

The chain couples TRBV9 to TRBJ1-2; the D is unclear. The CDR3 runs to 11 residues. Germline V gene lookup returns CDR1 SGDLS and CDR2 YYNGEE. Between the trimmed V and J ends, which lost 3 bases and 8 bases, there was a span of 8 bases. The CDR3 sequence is CASSDLYGYTF. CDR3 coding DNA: TGTGCCAGCAGCGACCTCTACGGCTACACCTTC.

CDR3 nucleotide sequence: TGTGCCAGCAGTTACTATGGCGACAACTACAATGAGCAGTTCTTC. Protein: CASSYYGDNYNEQFF. The chain recombines TRBV6-5 with TRBJ2-1; D remains ambiguous. Germline V gives CDR1 MNHEY, CDR2 SVGAGI. The CDR3 is 15 residues long. The V end lost 1 base, the J end lost 3 bases, and 10 bases lay between the germline ends.

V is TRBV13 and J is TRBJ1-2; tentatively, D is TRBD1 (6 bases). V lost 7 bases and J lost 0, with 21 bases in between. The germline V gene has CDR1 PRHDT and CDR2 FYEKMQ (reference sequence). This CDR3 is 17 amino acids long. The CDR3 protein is CASNIRTTGEANYGYTF. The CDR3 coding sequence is TGTGCCAGCAACATTAGGACGACAGGTGAAGCTAACTATGGCTACACCTTC.

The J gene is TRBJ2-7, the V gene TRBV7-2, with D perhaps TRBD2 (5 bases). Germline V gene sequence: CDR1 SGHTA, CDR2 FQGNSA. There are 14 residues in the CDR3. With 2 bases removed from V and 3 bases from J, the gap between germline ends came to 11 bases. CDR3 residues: CASSLSGSYYEQYF. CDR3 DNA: TGTGCCAGCAGCTTATCGGGGTCCTACTACGAGCAGTACTTC.

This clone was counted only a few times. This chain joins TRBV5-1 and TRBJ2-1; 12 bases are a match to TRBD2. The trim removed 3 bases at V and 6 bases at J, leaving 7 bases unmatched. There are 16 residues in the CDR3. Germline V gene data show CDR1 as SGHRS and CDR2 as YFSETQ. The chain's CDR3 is CASSWDLAGGPNEQFF. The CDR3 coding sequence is TGCGCCAGCAGCTGGGATCTAGCGGGAGGGCCCAATGAGCAGTTCTTC.

CDR3 coding DNA: TGTGCCAGCAGCTCCGGGACAGGGGGTCTCAATGAGCAGTTCTTC. This codes for CASSSGTGGLNEQFF. The chain couples TRBV7-8 to TRBJ2-1; TRBD1 agrees at 11 bases. With 4 bases clipped from V and 6 bases from J, the junction kept 5 bases outside the gene matches. The CDR3 loop spans 15 amino acids. Germline V gives CDR1 SGHVS, CDR2 FQNEAQ.

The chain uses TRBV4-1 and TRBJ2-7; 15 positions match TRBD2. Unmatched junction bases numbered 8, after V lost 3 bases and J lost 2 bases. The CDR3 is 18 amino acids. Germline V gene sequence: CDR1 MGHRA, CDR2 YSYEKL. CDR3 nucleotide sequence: TGCGCCAGCAGCCACCGGACTAGCGGGAGGGCAGGGCCCTACGAGCAGTACTTC. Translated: CASSHRTSGRAGPYEQYF.

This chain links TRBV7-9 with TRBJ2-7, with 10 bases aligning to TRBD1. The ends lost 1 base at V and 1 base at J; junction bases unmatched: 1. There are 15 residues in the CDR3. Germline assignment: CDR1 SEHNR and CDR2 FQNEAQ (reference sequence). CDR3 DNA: TGTGCCAGCAGCTTAGGGGGACAGGGGTCCTACGAGCAGTACTTC. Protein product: CASSLGGQGSYEQYF.

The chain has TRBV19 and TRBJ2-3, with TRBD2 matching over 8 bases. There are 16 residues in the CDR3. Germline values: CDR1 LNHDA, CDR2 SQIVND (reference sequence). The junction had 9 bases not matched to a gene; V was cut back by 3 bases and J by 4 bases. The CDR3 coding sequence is TGTGCCAGTAGTATGTTAGCGGGAAGGAGGGCAGATACGCAGTATTTT. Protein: CASSMLAGRRADTQYF.

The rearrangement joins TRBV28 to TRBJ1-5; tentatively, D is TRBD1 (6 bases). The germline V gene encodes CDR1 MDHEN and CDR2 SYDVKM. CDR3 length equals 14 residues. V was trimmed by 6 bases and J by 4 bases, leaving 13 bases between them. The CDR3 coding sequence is TGTGCCAGCAGCCCGGACAGCTTGAATCAGCCCCAGCATTTT. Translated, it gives CASSPDSLNQPQHF.